These 20 T cell receptor beta chains were sequenced from one sample in a study of OX40 agonist ivuxolimab in advanced cancers. Data came from immunoSEQ multiplex PCR; TCRdb stores just in-frame clones and leaves some out. The data hold 90,000 to 100,000 clones, with roughly nine tenths observed a single time. The material sequenced was CD4+ or CD8+ T cells sorted from blood, taken in a trial of the OX40 agonist ivuxolimab. These TCRs come from an adult with an advanced solid tumor such as melanoma, head and neck, liver or kidney cancer.

The chain is built from TRBV6-1 and TRBJ1-4; weak D call: TRBD1 (5 bases). The CDR3 has 16 residues. CDR1 is MNHNS and CDR2 is SASEGT in the germline V gene. Trimming took 1 base from V and 5 from J, leaving 14 bases between them. The CDR3 DNA reads TGTGCCAGCAGTGAAGTCTGGGGCAGCGGAAATGAAAAACTGTTTTTT. Translated, it gives CASSEVWGSGNEKLFF.

For the CDR3, the DNA is TGTGCCAGCAGTTTAGGGGCCCTTATGAACACTGAAGCTTTCTTT. The encoded protein is CASSLGALMNTEAFF. This chain connects TRBV28 to TRBJ1-1; possibly TRBD1 for D (5 bases). The V end was cut by 2 bases, the J end by 0 bases, with 10 bases between. Germline CDR1 MDHEN, CDR2 SYDVKM. This CDR3 spans 15 amino acids.

J is TRBJ1-3 and V is TRBV30, with unresolved D. This CDR3 is 12 amino acids long. V lost 4 bases and J 1 base, leaving 5 bases between the germline ends. Germline CDR1 reads GTSNPN; CDR2 reads SVGIG (reference sequence). The CDR3 sequence: CAWTESGNTIYF. The CDR3 bases are TGTGCCTGGACGGAGTCTGGAAACACCATATATTTT.

This chain connects TRBV9 to TRBJ2-2; 11 positions agree with TRBD2. CDR1 SGDLS and CDR2 YYNGEE come from the germline V gene. This CDR3 is built from 16 residues. The V gene end was trimmed by 4 bases and the J gene end by 8 bases; junction bases not matched to a gene: 10. The CDR3 loop is CASSPTSGRGRGELFF. As DNA, the CDR3 is TGTGCCAGCAGCCCCACTAGCGGGAGAGGGCGGGGGGAGCTGTTTTTT.

This chain uses TRBV5-4 with TRBJ2-7; unclear D gene. The V end lost 0 bases, the J end lost 1 base, and 8 bases lay between the germline ends. The CDR3 spans 14 residues. The germline gives CDR1 SGHNT, CDR2 YYREEE (reference sequence). CDR3 nucleotide sequence: TGTGCCAGCAGCTTGGCGGGTCGGTCCTACGAGCAGTACTTC. Amino acids: CASSLAGRSYEQYF.

The V and J genes are TRBV2 and TRBJ2-3, with D perhaps matching TRBD2 (6 bases). The CDR3 has 14 residues. Germline V gives CDR1 SNHLY, CDR2 FYNNEI. Trimming pared 3 bases from V and 6 bases from J, leaving 13 bases between. The CDR3 DNA reads as TGTGCCAGCAGTGAGGGGGGAACTCGGGATACGCAGTATTTT. This translates into CASSEGGTRDTQYF. Full variable domain (outside the CDR3, taken from reference TRBV2 and TRBJ2-3): EPEVTQTPSHQVTQMGQEVILRCVPISNHLYFYWYRQILGQKVEFLVSFYNNEISEKSEIFDDQFSVERPDGSNFTLKIRSTKLEDSAMYFCASSEGGTRDTQYFGPGTRLTVL.

This chain links TRBV18 with TRBJ2-2, with 8 nucleotides matching TRBD2. Trimming removed 5 bases from V and 4 bases from J; junction bases left unmatched: 9. The CDR3 consists of 16 residues. Germline V gene lookup returns CDR1 KGHSH and CDR2 LQKENI. CDR3 protein: CASSSLSGGFTGELFF. The CDR3 DNA reads TGTGCCAGCTCATCTCTGAGCGGGGGATTCACCGGGGAGCTGTTTTTT.

V is TRBV10-3 and J is TRBJ2-3; TRBD2 matches at 9 bases. The CDR3 spans 14 residues. Trimming at V came to 3 bases and at J to 8 bases, leaving 6 bases not matched to a gene. The germline CDR1 and CDR2 sequences are ENHRY and SYGVKD. The CDR3 bases are TGTGCCATCAGTGATAGCGGGAGTTCTGGTACGCAGTATTTT. Protein: CAISDSGSSGTQYF.

This clone has more than one count but fewer than ten. The chain links TRBV2 to TRBJ1-4; no clear D gene. Germline loops: CDR1 SNHLY, CDR2 FYNNEI. The ends were cut back, 7 bases at V and 4 bases at J, with 19 bases in the middle. The CDR3 is 16 residues long. The CDR3 bases are TGTGCCAGCAAACGACTCGAAGGGTCCTTTAATGAAAAACTGTTTTTT. Its protein is CASKRLEGSFNEKLFF.

V and J are TRBV5-1 and TRBJ2-7, with TRBD1 matching 9 bases. This CDR3 contains 15 residues. The J segment lost 3 bases and the V segment lost 0 bases, leaving 4 bases of the junction unmatched. The germline V gene has CDR1 SGHRS and CDR2 YFSETQ. The CDR3 DNA follows: TGCGCCAGCAGCTTGGCTACAGGGGGCTACTACGAGCAGTACTTC. It codes for CASSLATGGYYEQYF.

This chain uses TRBV7-8 with TRBJ1-1; 8 bases agree with TRBD1. The CDR3 totals 14 residues. Germline V CDR1 and CDR2: SGHVS, FQNEAQ. V gave up 5 bases and J gave up 5 bases; unmatched junction bases: 7. The CDR3 region is CASSRRTGGTEAFF. The CDR3 DNA is TGTGCCAGCAGCCGGCGAACAGGGGGGACTGAAGCTTTCTTT.

J is TRBJ2-7 and V is TRBV5-1, with TRBD1 matching 7 bases. The CDR3 is made up of 15 amino acids. Germline V CDR1 and CDR2: SGHRS, YFSETQ. Losses at the gene ends were 5 bases for V and 0 bases for J; bases not matched to a gene: 8. The CDR3 sequence is CASSWDSPSSYEQYF. CDR3 in DNA: TGCGCCAGCAGTTGGGACAGTCCAAGCTCCTACGAGCAGTACTTC.

The rearrangement links TRBV28 to TRBJ1-2; D unclear. Looked up from germline, CDR1 is MDHEN and CDR2 is SYDVKM. Trimming removed 5 bases at V and 9 bases at J, with 13 bases between. The CDR3 runs to 12 residues. In nucleotides, the CDR3 is TGTGCCAGCAGTCCGACCCCATCTCGCTACACCTTC. Protein: CASSPTPSRYTF.

As to this clone: In the same sample, other DNA sequences code for this CDR3. The rearrangement links TRBV30 to TRBJ2-7; the D gene is possibly TRBD1 (5 bases). Looked up from germline, CDR1 is GTSNPN and CDR2 is SVGIG (reference sequence). The CDR3 consists of 12 residues. V was shortened by 1 base and J by 3 bases, with 7 bases between the two germline ends. The CDR3 DNA sequence: TGTGCCTGGAGTGGGCAGGGCTACGAGCAGTACTTC. This gives the protein CAWSGQGYEQYF.

This chain uses TRBV7-2 with TRBJ2-7, with D maybe TRBD1 (5 bases). This CDR3 region has 14 residues. From germline, CDR1 is SGHTA and CDR2 FQGNSA. V was trimmed by 3 bases and J by 6 bases, leaving 15 bases between them. DNA of the CDR3: TGTGCCAGCAGCTTCGGACAAGGGAATGTCGAGCAGTACTTC. It encodes CASSFGQGNVEQYF.

A single count supports this clone. The chain combines TRBV27 with TRBJ2-1, with 15 positions matching TRBD2. Unmatched junction bases numbered 12, after V lost 5 bases and J lost 7 bases. Germline V gene sequence: CDR1 MNHEY, CDR2 SMNVEV (reference sequence). The CDR3 is 18 residues long. CDR3 nucleotides: TGTGCCAGCAGTCCCCTTGGACTAGCGGGAGGGCCTCGGAATGAGCAGTTCTTC. Translated: CASSPLGLAGGPRNEQFF.

The CDR3: CSVVTQGQGEQFF. CDR3 nucleotide sequence: TGCAGCGTAGTCACCCAGGGACAGGGTGAGCAGTTCTTC. The chain is built from TRBV29-1 and TRBJ2-1; 9 positions agree with TRBD1. The length of the CDR3 is 13 residues. Per the germline V gene, CDR1 is SQVTM and CDR2 is ANQGSEA. After removal of 6 bases from V and 9 bases from J, the junction contained 9 bases not matched to a gene.

The genes are TRBV29-1 and TRBJ2-3; D call uncertain. This CDR3 is 11 amino acids long. V was pared by 7 bases and J by 0 bases, with 5 bases between. In germline, CDR1 is SQVTM, CDR2 ANQGSEA. The CDR3 DNA sequence: TGCAGCGCCTACAGCACAGATACGCAGTATTTT. Translating gives CSAYSTDTQYF.

This clone was detected only a few times. The chain uses TRBV30 and TRBJ1-3; D is unclear. Germline V CDR1 and CDR2: GTSNPN, SVGIG (reference sequence). This CDR3 comprises 11 residues. V lost 4 bases to trimming and J lost 4 bases, with 5 bases between them. The CDR3 region is CAWKRGNTIYF. CDR3 in DNA: TGTGCCTGGAAACGCGGAAACACCATATATTTT. Full variable domain (outside the CDR3, taken from reference TRBV30 and TRBJ1-3): SQTIHQWPATLVQPVGSPLSLECTVEGTSNPNLYWYRQAAGRGLQLLFYSVGIGQISSEVPQNLSASRPQDRQFILSSKKLLLSDSGFYLCAWKRGNTIYFGEGSWLTVV.

This rearrangement joins TRBV6-5 to TRBJ2-7, with 7 bases fitting TRBD2. V shed 7 bases and J 4 bases; nucleotides not matched to a gene: 7. The CDR3 loop spans 13 amino acids. Germline V gene data show CDR1 as MNHEY and CDR2 as SVGAGI. CDR3 sequence: CASTGGSIYEQYF. CDR3 DNA sequence: TGTGCCAGCACGGGCGGGAGTATTTACGAGCAGTACTTC.